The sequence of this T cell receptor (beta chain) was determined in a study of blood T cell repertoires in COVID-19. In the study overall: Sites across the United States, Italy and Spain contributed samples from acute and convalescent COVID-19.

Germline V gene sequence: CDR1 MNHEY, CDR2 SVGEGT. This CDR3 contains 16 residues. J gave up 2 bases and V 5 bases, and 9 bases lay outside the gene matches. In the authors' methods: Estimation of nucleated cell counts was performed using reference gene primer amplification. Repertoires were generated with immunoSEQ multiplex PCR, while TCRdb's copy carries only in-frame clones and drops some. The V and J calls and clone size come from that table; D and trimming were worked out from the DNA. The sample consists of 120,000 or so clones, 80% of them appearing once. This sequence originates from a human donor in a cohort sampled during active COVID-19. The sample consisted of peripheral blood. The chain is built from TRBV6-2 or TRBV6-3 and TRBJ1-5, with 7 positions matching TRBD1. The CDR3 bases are TGTGCCAGCAGTCGACAGACAGGGATTCGCAATCAGCCCCAGCATTTT. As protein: CASSRQTGIRNQPQHF.